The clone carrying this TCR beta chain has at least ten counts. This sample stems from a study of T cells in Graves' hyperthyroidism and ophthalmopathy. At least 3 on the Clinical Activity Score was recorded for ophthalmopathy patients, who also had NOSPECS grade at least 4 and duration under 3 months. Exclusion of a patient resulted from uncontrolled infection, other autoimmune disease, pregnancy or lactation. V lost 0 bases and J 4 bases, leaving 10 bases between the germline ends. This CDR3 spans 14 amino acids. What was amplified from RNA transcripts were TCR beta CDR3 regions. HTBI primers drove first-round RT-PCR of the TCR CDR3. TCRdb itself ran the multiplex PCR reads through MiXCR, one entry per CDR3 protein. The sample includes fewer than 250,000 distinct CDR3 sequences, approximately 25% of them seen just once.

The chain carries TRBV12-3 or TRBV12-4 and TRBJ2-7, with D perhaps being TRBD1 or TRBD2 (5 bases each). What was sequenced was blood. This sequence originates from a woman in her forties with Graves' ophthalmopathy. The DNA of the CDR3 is TGTGCCAGCAGTTTAGCGCTTGGGGGTTACGAGCAGTACTTC. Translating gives CASSLALGGYEQYF.